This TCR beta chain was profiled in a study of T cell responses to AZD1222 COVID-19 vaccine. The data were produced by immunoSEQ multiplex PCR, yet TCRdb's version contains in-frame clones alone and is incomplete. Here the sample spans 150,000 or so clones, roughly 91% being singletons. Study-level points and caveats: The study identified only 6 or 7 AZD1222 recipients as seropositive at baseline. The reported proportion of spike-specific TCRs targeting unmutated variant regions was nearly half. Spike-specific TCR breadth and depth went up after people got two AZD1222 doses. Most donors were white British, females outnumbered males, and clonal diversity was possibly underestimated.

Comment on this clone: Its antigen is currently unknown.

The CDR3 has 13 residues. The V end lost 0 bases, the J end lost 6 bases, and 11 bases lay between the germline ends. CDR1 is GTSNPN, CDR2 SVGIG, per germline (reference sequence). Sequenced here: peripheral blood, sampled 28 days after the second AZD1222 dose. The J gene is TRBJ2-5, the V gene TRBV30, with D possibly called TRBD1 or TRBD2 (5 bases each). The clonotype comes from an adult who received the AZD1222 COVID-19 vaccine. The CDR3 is CAWSVSRGQTQYF. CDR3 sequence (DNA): TGTGCCTGGAGTGTTTCAAGGGGACAGACCCAGTACTTC. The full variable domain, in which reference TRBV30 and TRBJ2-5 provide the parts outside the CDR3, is SQTIHQWPATLVQPVGSPLSLECTVEGTSNPNLYWYRQAAGRGLQLLFYSVGIGQISSEVPQNLSASRPQDRQFILSSKKLLLSDSGFYLCAWSVSRGQTQYFGPGTRLLVL.